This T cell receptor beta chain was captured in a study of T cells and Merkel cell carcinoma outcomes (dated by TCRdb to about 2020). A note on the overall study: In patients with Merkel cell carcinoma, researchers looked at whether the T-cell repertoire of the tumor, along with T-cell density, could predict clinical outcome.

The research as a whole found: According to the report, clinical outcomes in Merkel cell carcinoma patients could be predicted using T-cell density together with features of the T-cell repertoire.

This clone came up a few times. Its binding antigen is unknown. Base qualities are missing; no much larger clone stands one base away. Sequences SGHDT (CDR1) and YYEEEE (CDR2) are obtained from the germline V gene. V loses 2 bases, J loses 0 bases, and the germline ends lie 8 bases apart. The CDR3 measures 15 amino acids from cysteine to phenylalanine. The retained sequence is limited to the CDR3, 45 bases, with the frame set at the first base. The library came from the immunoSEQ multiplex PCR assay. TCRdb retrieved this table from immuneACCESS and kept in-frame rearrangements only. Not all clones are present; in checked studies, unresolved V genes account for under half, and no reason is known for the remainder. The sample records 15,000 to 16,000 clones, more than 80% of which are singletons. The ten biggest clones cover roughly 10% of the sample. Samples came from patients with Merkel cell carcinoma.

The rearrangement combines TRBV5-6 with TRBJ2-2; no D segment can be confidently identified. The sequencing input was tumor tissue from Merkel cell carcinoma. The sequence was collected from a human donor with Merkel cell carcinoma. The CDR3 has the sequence CASSFFGPNTGELFF. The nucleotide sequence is TGTGCCAGCAGCTTTTTCGGGCCGAACACCGGGGAGCTGTTTTTT. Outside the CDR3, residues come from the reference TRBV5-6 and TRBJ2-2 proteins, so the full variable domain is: DAGVTQSPTHLIKTRGQQVTLRCSPKSGHDTVSWYQQALGQGPQFIFQYYEEEERQRGNFPDRFSGHQFPNYSSELNVNALLLGDSALYLCASSFFGPNTGELFFGEGSRLTVL.